This entry is about one T cell receptor beta chain. In the original analysis: Scientists estimated how many nucleated cells there were by amplifying reference gene primers. Assay used: immunoSEQ multiplex PCR; TCRdb lists only in-frame clones, some missing. V and J calls and clone size follow that table, whereas D and trimming were derived from the DNA. The repertoire has 130,000 to 150,000 clones, 88% of them found once; the top ten carry around 1.3%. The sample belongs to a study of blood T cell repertoires in COVID-19. Whole-study context: Both acute and convalescent COVID-19 samples were obtained from the United States, Italy and Spain. T cells, B-cell-depleted T cells, or PBMCs supplied cDNA or gDNA.

V shed 5 bases, J shed 3 bases, and the junction held 3 bases outside the gene matches. From germline, CDR1 is LNHDA and CDR2 SQIVND (reference sequence). This CDR3 spans 14 amino acids. Participants were aged roughly 18 to 90 years from approximately 24 US areas. Sample: PBMCs or T cells enriched from blood (not recorded which). This sequence was found in a woman in her 30s with acute COVID-19. This rearrangement joins TRBV19 to TRBJ1-3; TRBD1 agrees at 8 bases. The CDR3 region is CASSPDRVGNTIYF. In nucleotides, the CDR3 is TGTGCCAGTAGTCCGGACAGGGTTGGAAACACCATATATTTT.